The 6 T cell receptor beta chains presented below share a single source sample, sequenced in a study of T cell responses to AZD1222 COVID-19 vaccine. Some clones are missing from TCRdb's copy, which holds only in-frame ones; the method was immunoSEQ multiplex PCR. The sample has about 90,000 clones, roughly 90% seen once. Here the sequenced sample was peripheral blood, taken 28 days after the second AZD1222 dose. Every receptor here comes from an adult who received the AZD1222 COVID-19 vaccine.

The gene calls are TRBV28 and TRBJ2-3; 9 nucleotides line up with TRBD2. V lost 5 bases, J lost 2 bases, and 5 bases stayed unmatched. CDR1 MDHEN and CDR2 SYDVKM come from the germline V gene. The CDR3 spans 15 residues. The CDR3 spells CASSRIAGATDTQYF. In DNA, the CDR3 is TGTGCCAGCAGTCGGATAGCGGGAGCCACAGATACGCAGTATTTT.

For this clone: A read error may account for a junction end that differs from germline. V usage is TRBV27 and J usage is TRBJ2-2; TRBD1 is a possible D gene (6 bases). This CDR3 is built from 16 residues. Germline V lookup: CDR1 MNHEY, CDR2 SMNVEV (reference sequence). CDR3: CASRTQTGLRGRGAVF. CDR3 coding DNA: TGTGCCAGCAGGACTCAAACAGGGCTTCGGGGTCGGGGAGCTGTTTTT.

The rearrangement uses TRBV5-4 and TRBJ1-6, with D maybe TRBD1 (5 bases). The germline CDR1 and CDR2 sequences are SGHNT and YYREEE (reference sequence). The CDR3 runs to 14 residues. V was shortened by 7 bases and J by 5 bases, with 13 bases between the two germline ends. In DNA, the CDR3 is TGTGCCAGCGGTGGGGCCAGAGATAATTCACCCCTCCACTTT. Its protein is CASGGARDNSPLHF.

V gene TRBV30 combines with J gene TRBJ1-1; 7 bases align to TRBD1. J gave up 1 base and V 3 bases, and 2 bases lay outside the gene matches. The CDR3 extends over 13 amino acids. CDR1 and CDR2 from the germline V gene are GTSNPN and SVGIG (reference sequence). This CDR3 reads CAWRGDRNTEAFF. CDR3 sequence (DNA): TGTGCCTGGAGGGGGGACAGGAACACTGAAGCTTTCTTT. Variable domain in full (rest from reference TRBV30 and TRBJ1-1): SQTIHQWPATLVQPVGSPLSLECTVEGTSNPNLYWYRQAAGRGLQLLFYSVGIGQISSEVPQNLSASRPQDRQFILSSKKLLLSDSGFYLCAWRGDRNTEAFFGQGTRLTVV.

This sequence joins TRBV23-1 and TRBJ1-6; D unresolved. TRBV23-1 has ORF status, its function being uncertain. Trimming stripped 0 bases from V and 5 bases from J, with 20 bases between. There are 19 residues in the CDR3. The CDR3: CASSQSATSGPGHNSPLHF. CDR3 coding DNA: TGCGCCAGCAGTCAATCGGCGACATCCGGGCCGGGCCATAATTCACCCCTCCACTTT.

V is TRBV5-1 and J is TRBJ1-5; no definite D call. The V gene lost 0 bases and the J gene lost 3 bases, with 7 bases spanning the gap. Germline V gene data show CDR1 as SGHRS and CDR2 as YFSETQ. There are 14 residues in the CDR3. For the CDR3, the DNA is TGCGCCAGCAGCTTGGAAGGAAACAATCAGCCCCAGCATTTT. The encoded protein is CASSLEGNNQPQHF.